The T cell receptor beta chain described here comes from a study of cytomegalovirus exposure and HLA in healthy donors. Whole-study findings and limits: Fewer N-insertions (relative to the approximately 700-donor mean) were reportedly seen in an Asian-associated ancestry cluster in a later analysis. In most subjects, TCR beta sequences reportedly gave accurate predictions of HLA-A and HLA-B alleles. Among the sequence variants, a highly shared cluster was likely an artifact of sequencing. HLA restriction was apparent for most CMV-associated TCR beta chains in a later analysis.

CDR3 length: 13 amino acids. The germline V gene has CDR1 SGHRS and CDR2 YFSETQ. The V end was cut by 2 bases, the J end by 6 bases, with 9 bases between. The PCR contained 60 Vbeta and 13 Jbeta primers. The table came from immunoSEQ multiplex PCR; TCRdb's copy has only in-frame clones and leaves some out. The sample contains more than 75,000 clones, 74% of which appear only once. As to this clone: Antigen unknown.

The chain links TRBV5-1 to TRBJ2-1, with TRBD2 as a possible D gene (6 bases). The sequence came from a man aged 40-50 years in good health and CMV-seropositive. Sequencing was carried out using PBMCs. The CDR3 reads CASSLGGSNEQFF. The CDR3 region has the DNA TGCGCCAGCAGCTTAGGAGGGTCCAATGAGCAGTTCTTC.